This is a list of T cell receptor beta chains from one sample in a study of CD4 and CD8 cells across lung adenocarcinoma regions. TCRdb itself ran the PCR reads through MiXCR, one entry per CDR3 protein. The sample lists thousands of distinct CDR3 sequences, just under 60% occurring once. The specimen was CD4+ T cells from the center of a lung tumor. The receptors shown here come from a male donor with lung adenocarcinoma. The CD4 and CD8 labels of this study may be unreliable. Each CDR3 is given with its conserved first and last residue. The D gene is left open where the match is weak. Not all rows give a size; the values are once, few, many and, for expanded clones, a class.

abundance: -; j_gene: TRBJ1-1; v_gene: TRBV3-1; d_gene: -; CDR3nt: TGTGCCAGCAGCCGGAAGGGGTTTTGGAGCTTGGCTGAAGCTTTCTTT; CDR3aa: CASSRKGFWSLAEAFF
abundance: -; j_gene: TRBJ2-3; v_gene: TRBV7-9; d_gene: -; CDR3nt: TGTGCCAGCAGCTTTTTTGGAGATACGCAGTATTTT; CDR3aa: CASSFFGDTQYF
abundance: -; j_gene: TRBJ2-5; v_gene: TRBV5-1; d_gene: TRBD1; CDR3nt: TGCGCCAGCAGCTTGGGGGGACAGCCATACAGGGAGGAGACCCAGTACTTC; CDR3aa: CASSLGGQPYREETQYF
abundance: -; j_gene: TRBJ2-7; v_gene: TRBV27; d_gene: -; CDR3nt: TGTGCGGGGCGTGGGGGGTGTGACCAAGAGACGCAGTACTTC; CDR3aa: CAGRGGCDQETQYF
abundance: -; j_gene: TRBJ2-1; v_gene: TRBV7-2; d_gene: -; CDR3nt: TGTGCCAGCAGCTCCCATCCCCAGGTCTATGAGCTGTTCTTC; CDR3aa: CASSSHPQVYELFF
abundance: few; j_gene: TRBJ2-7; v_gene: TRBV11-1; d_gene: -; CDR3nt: TGTGCCAGCAGCTTAGGATGGGGCGGGAAGAGCTCCTACGAGCAGTACTTC; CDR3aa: CASSLGWGGKSSYEQYF
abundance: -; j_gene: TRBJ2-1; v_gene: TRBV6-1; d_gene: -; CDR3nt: TGTGCCAGCAGAGGGACTGTAAGATCAGATGAGCAGTTCTTT; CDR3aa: CASRGTVRSDEQFF
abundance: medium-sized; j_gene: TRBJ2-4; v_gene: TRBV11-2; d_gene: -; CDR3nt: TGTGCCAGCAGCTTGGCTCTAGCCAAAAACATTCAGTACTTC; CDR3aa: CASSLALAKNIQYF
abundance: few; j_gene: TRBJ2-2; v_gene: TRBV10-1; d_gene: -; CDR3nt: TGCGCCAGCAGTGACGCCGGGGAGCTGTTTTTT; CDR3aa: CASSDAGELFF
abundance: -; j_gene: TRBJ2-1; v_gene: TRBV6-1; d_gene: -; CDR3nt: TGTGCCAGCGGTACAGGGAGCTCCTACAATGAGCAGTTCTTC; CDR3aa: CASGTGSSYNEQFF
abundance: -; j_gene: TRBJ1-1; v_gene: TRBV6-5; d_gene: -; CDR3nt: TGTGCCAGCAGTTACTCGAATCATGCGGGCACTGAAGCTTTCTTT; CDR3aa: CASSYSNHAGTEAFF
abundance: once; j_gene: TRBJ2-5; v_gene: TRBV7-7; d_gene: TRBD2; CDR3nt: TGTGCTAGCAGCTTCGGGGGGATTGAGGGGACCCAGTACTTC; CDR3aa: CASSFGGIEGTQYF
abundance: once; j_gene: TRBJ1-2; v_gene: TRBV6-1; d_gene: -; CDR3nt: TGTGCCAGCAGTCCTACCCGGGATTTTTTGCCCTATGGCTACACCTTC; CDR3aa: CASSPTRDFLPYGYTF
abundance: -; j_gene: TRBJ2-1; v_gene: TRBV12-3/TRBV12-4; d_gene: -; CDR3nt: TGTGCCAGCAGTCCCCGCTCGGGCCCTTGGGAGCAGTTCTTC; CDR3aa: CASSPRSGPWEQFF
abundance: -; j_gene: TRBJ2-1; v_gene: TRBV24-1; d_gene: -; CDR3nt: TGTGCCACCAGTGACCCCCTTTGGTCGGGGGTGTGGGCCAAAAACACGCAGTTCTTC; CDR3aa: CATSDPLWSGVWAKNTQFF
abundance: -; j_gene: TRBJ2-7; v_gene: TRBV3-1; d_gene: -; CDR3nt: TGTGCCAGCAGCCAAGATAGGTATTACGGAAAGGGAGACTCCTACGAGCAGTACTTC; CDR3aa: CASSQDRYYGKGDSYEQYF
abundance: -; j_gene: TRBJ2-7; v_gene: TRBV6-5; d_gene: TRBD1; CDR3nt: TGTGCCAGCAGTTACGGGACAGCCTCCTACGAGCAGTACTTC; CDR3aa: CASSYGTASYEQYF
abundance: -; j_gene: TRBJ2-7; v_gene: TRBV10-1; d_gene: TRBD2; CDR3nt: TGCGCCAGCAGTGAGGGTAGCGGGTACGAGCAGTACTTC; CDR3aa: CASSEGSGYEQYF
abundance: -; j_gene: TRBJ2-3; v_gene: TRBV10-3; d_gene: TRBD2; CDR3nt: TGTGCCATCAGTGAGTCCCCCGGGAGGAGAACAGATACGCAGTATTTT; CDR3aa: CAISESPGRRTDTQYF
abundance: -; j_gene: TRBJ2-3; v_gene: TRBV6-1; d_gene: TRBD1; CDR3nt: TGTGCCAGCGGGGACAGGGGCACAGATACGCAGTATTTT; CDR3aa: CASGDRGTDTQYF
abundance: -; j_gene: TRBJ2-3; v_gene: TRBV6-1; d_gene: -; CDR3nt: TGTGCCAGCAGTGGGGGGGCGGGGGCCGGTGTACAGGATACGCAGTATTTT; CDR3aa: CASSGGAGAGVQDTQYF
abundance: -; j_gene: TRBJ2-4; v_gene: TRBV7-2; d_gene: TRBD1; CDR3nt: TGTGCCAGCAGCTCCCAGGGGGACAGAGACATTCAGTACTTC; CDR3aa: CASSSQGDRDIQYF
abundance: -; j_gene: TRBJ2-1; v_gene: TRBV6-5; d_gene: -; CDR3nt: TGTGCCAGCAGTTACAGTCATCCTACCTACAATGAGCAGTTCTTC; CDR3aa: CASSYSHPTYNEQFF
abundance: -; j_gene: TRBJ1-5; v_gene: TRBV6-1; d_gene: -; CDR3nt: TGTGCCAGCGGTAGAGATCAGCCCCAGCATTTT; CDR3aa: CASGRDQPQHF
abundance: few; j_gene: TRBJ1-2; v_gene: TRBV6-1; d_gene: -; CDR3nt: TGTGCCAGCAGCGAGACGATTAACTATGGCTACACCTTC; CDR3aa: CASSETINYGYTF
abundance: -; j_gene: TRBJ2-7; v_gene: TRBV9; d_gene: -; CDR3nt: TGTGCCAGCAGCGTAGGGGGGGAAGGAGAGCAGTACTTC; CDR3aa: CASSVGGEGEQYF
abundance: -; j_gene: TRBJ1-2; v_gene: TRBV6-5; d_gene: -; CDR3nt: TGTGCCAGCAGTTACTCGAGTAACAGGCCCCCTAACTATGGCTACACCTTC; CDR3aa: CASSYSSNRPPNYGYTF
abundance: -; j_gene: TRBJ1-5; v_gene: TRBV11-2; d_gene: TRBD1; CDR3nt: TGTGCCAGCAGCTTAGAGGACAGGGGGCGTATCGGCAATCAGCCCCAGCATTTT; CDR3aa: CASSLEDRGRIGNQPQHF
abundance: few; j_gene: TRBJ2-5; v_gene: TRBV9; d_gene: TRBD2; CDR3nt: TGTGCCAGCAGCGTAGGGGCGGGGGGCGCAGAGACCCAGTACTTC; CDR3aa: CASSVGAGGAETQYF
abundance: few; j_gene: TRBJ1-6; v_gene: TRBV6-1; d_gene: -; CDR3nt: TGTGCCAGCAGTGAGACATACATCAGCTCCTATAATTCACCCCTCCACTTT; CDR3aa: CASSETYISSYNSPLHF
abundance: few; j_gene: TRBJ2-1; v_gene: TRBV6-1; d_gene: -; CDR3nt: TGTGCCAGCAGTGAAGGGGCCCGCGGCGATGAGCAGTTCTTC; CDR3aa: CASSEGARGDEQFF
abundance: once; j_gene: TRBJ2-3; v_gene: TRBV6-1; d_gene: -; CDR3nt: TGTGCCAGCAGGGAGGTTGGGGGCCAAGATACGCAGTATTTC; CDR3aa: CASREVGGQDTQYF
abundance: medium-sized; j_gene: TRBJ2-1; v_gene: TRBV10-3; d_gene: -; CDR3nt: TGTGCCATCAGAATAGCGTTTGAGCAGTTCTTC; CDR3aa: CAIRIAFEQFF
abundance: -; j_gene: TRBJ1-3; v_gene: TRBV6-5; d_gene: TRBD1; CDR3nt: TGTGCCAGCAGTTACACCGCCCCCGGGACAGGGGGCACCATATATTTT; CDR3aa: CASSYTAPGTGGTIYF
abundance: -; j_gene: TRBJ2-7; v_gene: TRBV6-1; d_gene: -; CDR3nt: TGTGCCAGCAGGGGAATGTATTACGAGCAGTACTTC; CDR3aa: CASRGMYYEQYF
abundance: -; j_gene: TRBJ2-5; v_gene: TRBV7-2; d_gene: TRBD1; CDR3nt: TGTGCCAGGGGCTTAGGGGGCGGTGGCACAGATACCCAGTACTTC; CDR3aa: CARGLGGGGTDTQYF
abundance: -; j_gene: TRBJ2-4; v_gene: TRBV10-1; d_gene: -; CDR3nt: TGCGCCAGCAGACCGGGACTGGGAGCCAAAAACACGCAGTACTTC; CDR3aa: CASRPGLGAKNTQYF
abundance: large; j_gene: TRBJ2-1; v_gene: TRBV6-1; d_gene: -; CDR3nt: TGTGCCAGCAGTGAGGGACACCTACACAATGAGCAGTTTTTC; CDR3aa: CASSEGHLHNEQFF
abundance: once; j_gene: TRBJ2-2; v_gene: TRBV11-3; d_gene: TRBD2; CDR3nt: TGTGCCAGCAGCAAACTAGCGGGGGGGAACACCGGGGAGCTGTTTTTT; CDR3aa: CASSKLAGGNTGELFF
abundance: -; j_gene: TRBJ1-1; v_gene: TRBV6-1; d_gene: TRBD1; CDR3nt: TGTGCCAGCAGTGCGGACAGGGCGGACACTGAAGCTTTCTTT; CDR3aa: CASSADRADTEAFF